Below are 19 T cell receptor beta chains sequenced from a single sample in a study of T-cell reconstitution after alpha-beta-depleted transplantation in children. Library preparation (for TCRbeta) was performed with unique molecular identifiers. From the PCR reads, TCRdb called clonotypes with MiXCR, one entry per CDR3 protein. This sample yields 330,000 or so distinct CDR3 sequences, of which 9% to 12% are seen a single time; around 2.3% belongs to the top ten. Sequenced here: PBMCs from the stem cell graft donor, sampled from the stem cell graft. The receptors were sampled from a human donor who donated a stem cell graft to a child with acute lymphoblastic leukemia.

The V gene is TRBV20-1, the J gene TRBJ2-4; perhaps D is TRBD1 or TRBD2 (5 bases each). The CDR3 consists of 12 residues. Germline V lookup: CDR1 DFQATT, CDR2 SNEGSKA (reference sequence). The germline V and J ends were trimmed by 6 bases and 5 bases, with 11 bases remaining between them. The CDR3 DNA reads as TGCAGTGCCACCGGGACGGAAAACATTCAGTACTTC. Translating it yields CSATGTENIQYF.

V usage is TRBV7-9 and J usage is TRBJ2-7, with D maybe TRBD1 (5 bases). The V and J ends lost 3 bases and 7 bases respectively, with 16 bases between them. The germline gives CDR1 SEHNR, CDR2 FQNEAQ (reference sequence). The CDR3 length is 14 residues. The CDR3 here is CASSFIGRVREQYF. CDR3 bases: TGTGCCAGCAGCTTTATCGGCAGGGTCAGGGAGCAGTACTTC.

This chain uses TRBV10-3 with TRBJ2-7, with unresolved D. The CDR3 runs to 11 residues. CDR1 and CDR2 from the germline V gene are ENHRY and SYGVKD. V gave up 3 bases and J gave up 4 bases, with 4 bases separating them. CDR3 nucleotides: TGTGCCATCAGTGATGATTACGAGCAGTACTTC. As protein: CAISDDYEQYF.

This chain joins TRBV7-9 and TRBJ1-2; D possibly corresponds to TRBD1 (5 bases). Germline V gives CDR1 SEHNR, CDR2 FQNEAQ (reference sequence). The CDR3 contains 16 residues. Trimming left V 1 base short and J 10 bases short, with 22 bases between. CDR3 protein: CASSLGTDSEGVSYTF. CDR3 bases: TGTGCCAGCAGCTTAGGTACCGACAGTGAAGGGGTTTCCTACACCTTC.

This clonotype has a handful of counts. This chain links TRBV9 with TRBJ2-7, with 7 bases aligning to TRBD2. This CDR3 is built from 14 residues. With 0 bases clipped from V and 3 bases from J, the junction kept 3 bases outside the gene matches. Looked up from germline, CDR1 is SGDLS and CDR2 is YYNGEE. CDR3 bases: TGTGCCAGCAGCGTAGCGGGAGGCGACTACGAGCAGTACTTC. Protein product: CASSVAGGDYEQYF. Drawing the rest from reference TRBV9 and TRBJ2-7, the complete variable domain is DSGVTQTPKHLITATGQRVTLRCSPRSGDLSVYWYQQSLDQGLQFLIQYYNGEERAKGNILERFSAQQFPDLHSELNLSSLELGDSALYFCASSVAGGDYEQYFGPGTRLTVT.

This chain joins TRBV13 and TRBJ2-4; 9 nucleotides agree with TRBD1. The CDR3 is made up of 18 amino acids. Germline V gives CDR1 PRHDT, CDR2 FYEKMQ (reference sequence). V lost 2 bases to trimming and J lost 2 bases; unmatched junction nucleotides: 10. This CDR3 is CASSLWATGGVSKNIQYF. CDR3 DNA: TGTGCCAGCAGCTTATGGGCGACAGGGGGTGTTTCCAAAAACATTCAGTACTTC.

This clonotype appeared many times. The J gene is TRBJ1-5, the V gene TRBV28; TRBD1 aligns across 7 bases. Looked up from germline, CDR1 is MDHEN and CDR2 is SYDVKM. The CDR3 is made up of 14 amino acids. CDR3 protein: CSSFTGAEKQPQHF. In DNA, the CDR3 is TGTTCTTCATTTACAGGGGCTGAGAAGCAGCCCCAGCATTTT. The full variable domain, in which reference TRBV28 and TRBJ1-5 provide the parts outside the CDR3, is DVKVTQSSRYLVKRTGEKVFLECVQDMDHENMFWYRQDPGLGLRLIYFSYDVKMKEKGDIPEGYSVSREKKERFSLILESASTNQTSMYLCSSFTGAEKQPQHFGDGTRLSIL.

This clonotype was found a few times. The gene calls are TRBV20-1 and TRBJ2-1; 9 nucleotides line up with TRBD2. The ends lost 0 bases at V and 3 bases at J; junction bases unmatched: 3. This CDR3 contains 15 residues. CDR1 and CDR2 from the germline V gene are DFQATT and SNEGSKA (reference sequence). CDR3 sequence reads: CSARELLAGYNEQFF. As DNA, the CDR3 is TGCAGTGCTAGAGAATTACTAGCGGGCTACAATGAGCAGTTCTTC.

In the case of this clonotype: This may come from a read error, since a much larger clone is one base off. The rearrangement uses TRBV4-2 and TRBJ2-5; 8 bases align to TRBD1. The J segment lost 1 base and the V segment lost 4 bases, leaving 8 bases of the junction unmatched. CDR3 length: 16 amino acids. The germline V gene has CDR1 LGHNA and CDR2 YNFKEQ. CDR3 sequence reads: CASSPSLRGLQETQYF. Here the CDR3 DNA reads TGTGCCAGCAGCCCCAGCCTCAGGGGGCTCCAAGAGACCCAGTACTTC.

This rearrangement joins TRBV27 to TRBJ2-2; 13 positions agree with TRBD2. The length of the CDR3 is 17 residues. The V segment lost 3 bases and the J segment 1 base; nucleotides outside the gene matches: 2. CDR1 and CDR2 (germline): MNHEY, SMNVEV (reference sequence). CDR3 sequence: CASSFGLAGVNTGELFF. The DNA for the CDR3 is TGTGCCAGCAGTTTCGGACTAGCGGGAGTGAACACCGGGGAGCTGTTTTTT.

This clonotype showed up just a few times. The junction shows a germline mismatch at one end, possibly a read error. The V gene is TRBV29-1, the J gene TRBJ2-7; 8 nucleotides match TRBD1. The V gene's germline CDR1 is SQVTM and CDR2 ANQGSEA. The CDR3 consists of 13 residues. The CDR3 reads CSGQGASSYEQYF. The CDR3 DNA sequence: TGCAGCGGGCAGGGGGCTAGCTCCTACGAACAGTACTTC.

This clonotype was detected only a few times. The chain has TRBV9 and TRBJ1-6; TRBD1 aligns across 7 bases. Trimming removed 3 bases from V and 7 bases from J; junction bases left unmatched: 4. CDR3 length: 14 residues. Germline CDR1 is SGDLS and CDR2 is YYNGEE. CDR3 nucleotides: TGTGCCAGCAGCGGACAGGGTATGAATTCACCCCTCCACTTT. It codes for CASSGQGMNSPLHF.

This clonotype came up a few times. The chain links TRBV14 to TRBJ1-3; D gene uncertain. The CDR3 length is 14 residues. Germline-derived CDR1 and CDR2 are SGHDN and FVKESK. The V end lost 4 bases, the J end lost 0 bases, and 7 bases lay between the germline ends. CDR3 in amino acids: CASSRTHSGNTIYF. In nucleotides, the CDR3 is TGTGCCAGCAGCCGAACGCACTCTGGAAACACCATATATTTT.

The rearrangement uses TRBV12-3 or TRBV12-4 and TRBJ2-1; D gene ambiguous. Trimming removed 7 bases at V and 9 bases at J, with 19 bases between. The CDR3 covers 14 residues. DNA for the CDR3: TGTGCCAGCACTCGCTCAACCGAGTGGCCTGAGCAGTTCTTC. Translation gives CASTRSTEWPEQFF.

This clonotype was counted only a few times. The gene calls are TRBV4-1 and TRBJ2-7; 8 bases fit TRBD1. J lost 3 bases, V lost 0 bases, and 4 bases had no gene match. Germline lookup yields CDR1 MGHRA and CDR2 YSYEKL. The CDR3 contains 15 residues. The CDR3: CASSQEGTGNYEQYF. In DNA, the CDR3 is TGCGCCAGCAGCCAAGAGGGGACAGGTAACTACGAGCAGTACTTC.

The rearrangement links TRBV7-3 to TRBJ2-1, with 8 bases identical to TRBD2. V dropped 4 bases and J dropped 4; count of bases not matched to a gene: 9. CDR3 size: 16 residues. CDR1 is SGHTA, CDR2 FQGTGA, per germline. For the CDR3, the DNA is TGTGCCAGCAGCTCCAAGGTACTAGCGGAGTACAATGAGCAGTTCTTC. Protein: CASSSKVLAEYNEQFF. Complete variable domain (other parts from reference TRBV7-3 and TRBJ2-1): GAGVSQTPSNKVTEKGKYVELRCDPISGHTALYWYRQSLGQGPEFLIYFQGTGAADDSGLPNDRFFAVRPEGSVSTLKIQRTERGDSAVYLCASSSKVLAEYNEQFFGPGTRLTVL.

In its sample, this clonotype was seen a few times. The chain is built from TRBV7-2 and TRBJ2-3, with TRBD2 as a possible D gene (6 bases). This CDR3 is 12 amino acids long. Trimming left V 5 bases short and J 7 bases short, with 10 bases between. CDR1 is SGHTA, CDR2 FQGNSA, per germline. Written as DNA, the CDR3 is TGTGCCAGCAGCATCGGGAGATATACGCAGTATTTT. Translating gives CASSIGRYTQYF.

This clonotype was seen ten or more times. The chain links TRBV4-3 to TRBJ2-3, with 8 bases lining up with TRBD2. The CDR3 totals 18 residues. Germline lookup yields CDR1 LGHNA and CDR2 YSLEER. The junction had 14 bases not matched to a gene; V was cut back by 0 bases and J by 6 bases. Written as DNA, the CDR3 is TGCGCCAGCAGCCAAGATGCGAAACTAGCGGTTGCTGCGGATACGCAGTATTTT. This gives the protein CASSQDAKLAVAADTQYF.

This clonotype was observed a handful of times. The chain combines TRBV6-1 with TRBJ1-2; 9 bases fit TRBD1. The V segment lost 10 bases and the J segment 9 bases; nucleotides outside the gene matches: 12. The germline gives CDR1 MNHNS, CDR2 SASEGT. The CDR3 totals 13 residues. The CDR3 sequence is CATLVTGGTSYTF. CDR3 sequence (DNA): TGTGCCACGCTAGTGACAGGGGGAACGAGCTACACCTTC.